One and the same sample provided the 19 T cell receptor beta chains below, sequenced in a study of blood T cells in healthy people across ages. A second about 7 to 11 cycle PCR used barcoded and J-beta primers. In TCRdb, the 5' RACE reads were re-called with MiXCR into one record per CDR3 protein. The table records 1.5 million to 2 million distinct CDR3 sequences, approximately 40% of them present only once. The sequenced sample consisted of blood. The receptors were gathered from a human donor in good health.

This clonotype was observed a handful of times. CDR3 region: CATRSGGAADTQYF. CDR3 DNA: TGTGCCACCAGAAGCGGGGGGGCGGCAGATACGCAGTATTTT. The chain employs TRBV28 and TRBJ2-3; TRBD2 aligns across 10 bases. Germline trimming cut 10 bases from V and 4 bases from J; bases unmatched to any gene: 8. CDR1 is MDHEN and CDR2 is SYDVKM in the germline V gene. This CDR3 has 14 residues.

This CDR3 reads CASSRTSNYEQYF. The DNA of the CDR3 is TGTGCCAGCAGCCGGACTAGCAACTACGAGCAGTACTTC. This chain connects TRBV5-5 to TRBJ2-1; 8 nucleotides match TRBD2. Judging by the DNA end, TRBJ2-7 fits better; the J call may be wrong. The germline gives CDR1 SGHKS, CDR2 YYEKEE (reference sequence). The length of the CDR3 is 13 residues.

The chain has TRBV7-9 and TRBJ1-2; D may be TRBD1 (5 bases). The V end was cut by 6 bases, the J end by 6 bases, with 14 bases between. The CDR3 sequence is 13 residues long. The germline V gene has CDR1 SEHNR and CDR2 FQNEAQ (reference sequence). The chain's CDR3 is CASRRTGDHGYTF. The CDR3 nucleotides read TGTGCCAGCAGACGTACAGGAGATCATGGCTACACCTTC.

The sample holds a few counts of this clonotype. The chain combines TRBV5-1 with TRBJ2-7; TRBD1 might be the D (5 bases). CDR3 length: 14 amino acids. CDR1 and CDR2 (germline): SGHRS, YFSETQ. The germline V and J ends were trimmed by 4 bases and 5 bases, with 16 bases remaining between them. CDR3 coding DNA: TGCGCCAGCAGCGCTCAGGGCCGTAGTAACGAGCAGTACTTC. It specifies CASSAQGRSNEQYF.

This clonotype was observed many times. The chain recombines TRBV12-3 or TRBV12-4 with TRBJ2-6; D gene uncertain. Trimming left V 8 bases short and J 4 bases short, with 12 bases between. This CDR3 has 14 amino acids. This chain's CDR3 is CASRPSSGANVLTF. For the CDR3, the DNA is TGTGCCAGCCGTCCCTCGTCCGGGGCCAACGTCCTGACTTTC.

The gene calls are TRBV5-1 and TRBJ2-1, with 15 nucleotides matching TRBD2. Germline assignment: CDR1 SGHRS and CDR2 YFSETQ. The CDR3 spans 18 residues. Trimming removed 4 bases from V and 4 bases from J; junction bases left unmatched: 9. The DNA for the CDR3 is TGCGCCAGCAGCCTACGGACTAGCGGGGGGGCCTTGTACAATGAGCAGTTCTTC. The encoded protein is CASSLRTSGGALYNEQFF.

This clonotype was counted a few times. The rearrangement joins TRBV12-3 or TRBV12-4 to TRBJ2-1; D uncertain. Trimming shortened V by 5 bases and J by 0 bases, and 11 bases separated the two germline ends. This CDR3 has 15 amino acids. CDR3 sequence (DNA): TGTGCCAGCAGTGACGAACCTAGCTCCTACAATGAGCAGTTCTTC. Translating gives CASSDEPSSYNEQFF.

The genes are TRBV28 and TRBJ1-1; 7 positions agree with TRBD1. V was clipped by 4 bases and J by 4 bases; unmatched bases: 6. Germline V CDR1 and CDR2: MDHEN, SYDVKM. This CDR3 contains 14 residues. The CDR3 here is CASSSTGRVTEAFF. In nucleotides, the CDR3 is TGTGCCAGCAGTTCGACAGGGAGGGTCACTGAAGCTTTCTTT.

V usage is TRBV12-3 or TRBV12-4 and J usage is TRBJ2-5, with D perhaps assigned TRBD1 or TRBD2 (7 bases each). The J call may not be correct, given that the DNA end is closer to TRBJ2-7. This CDR3 has 15 amino acids. In DNA form, the CDR3 reads TGTGCCAGCAGTGCGACAGGGAGGGGGTTCTACGAGCAGTACTTC. Translation gives CASSATGRGFYEQYF.

A few counts support this clonotype. V is TRBV4-3 and J is TRBJ1-2, with 11 bases lining up with TRBD1. The CDR3 contains 16 residues. V lost 0 bases to trimming and J lost 2 bases; unmatched junction nucleotides: 2. Germline lookup yields CDR1 LGHNA and CDR2 YSLEER. CDR3 sequence reads: CASSQDRTGGNYGYTF. The CDR3 DNA sequence: TGCGCCAGCAGCCAAGACCGGACAGGGGGCAACTATGGCTACACCTTC.

This clonotype turned up a few times. This chain joins TRBV9 and TRBJ2-1; 7 bases agree with TRBD2. V was clipped by 4 bases and J by 8 bases; unmatched bases: 18. The CDR3 has 17 amino acids. Germline CDR1 SGDLS, CDR2 YYNGEE. Written as DNA, the CDR3 is TGTGCCAGCAGCACACTCCCCAACGGACTAGTCGGCTATGAGCAGTTCTTC. This translates into CASSTLPNGLVGYEQFF.

This chain connects TRBV10-3 to TRBJ2-2, with D uncertain. CDR3 length: 14 amino acids. Between the trimmed V and J ends, which lost 4 bases and 6 bases, there was a span of 12 bases. In germline, CDR1 is ENHRY, CDR2 SYGVKD. The CDR3: CAISGYDGAGELFF. As DNA, the CDR3 is TGTGCCATCAGTGGTTACGACGGCGCCGGGGAGCTGTTTTTT.

There are a few counts of this clonotype. The rearrangement uses TRBV20-1 and TRBJ2-3; TRBD2 might be the D (7 bases). Trimming stripped 6 bases from V and 8 bases from J, with 18 bases between. The CDR3 has 13 residues. Germline CDR1 and CDR2: DFQATT and SNEGSKA (reference sequence). The CDR3 DNA sequence: TGCAGTGCGGCGGAGGGGGGGCAAGGTACGCAGTATTTT. Encoded protein: CSAAEGGQGTQYF.

The chain combines TRBV13 with TRBJ2-5; 7 bases match TRBD2. Germline loops: CDR1 PRHDT, CDR2 FYEKMQ (reference sequence). J lost 5 bases, V lost 2 bases, and 8 bases had no gene match. This CDR3 has 15 residues. CDR3 coding DNA: TGTGCCAGCAGCTTAAACGCCCAGCGGGGTGAGACCCAGTACTTC. Protein sequence: CASSLNAQRGETQYF.

V usage is TRBV7-9 and J usage is TRBJ2-7; 9 bases are a match to TRBD1. J was trimmed by 6 bases and V by 5 bases; bases with no gene match: 8. In germline, CDR1 is SEHNR, CDR2 FQNEAQ (reference sequence). The CDR3 spans 14 residues. The CDR3 reads CASSLGQGMSEQYF. DNA of the CDR3: TGTGCCAGCAGCCTGGGACAGGGTATGAGCGAGCAGTACTTC.

There are a few counts of this clonotype. The V gene is TRBV28, the J gene TRBJ2-3; TRBD2 matches 8 bases. This CDR3 has 14 residues. J was trimmed by 2 bases and V by 8 bases; bases with no gene match: 6. Germline V CDR1 and CDR2: MDHEN, SYDVKM. CDR3 sequence: CASFPGLVTDTQYF. The CDR3 DNA reads TGTGCCAGCTTCCCGGGACTAGTCACAGATACGCAGTATTTT.

The V call is TRBV6-6, the J call TRBJ1-2; 9 bases are a match to TRBD1. The CDR3 has 15 amino acids. Germline values: CDR1 MNHNY, CDR2 SVGAGI (reference sequence). With 4 bases clipped from V and 8 bases from J, the junction kept 11 bases outside the gene matches. In DNA, the CDR3 is TGTGCCAGCAGTTTACCCGGGACAGGGACTGGCGGCTACACCTTC. It is translated as CASSLPGTGTGGYTF.

The chain carries TRBV7-2 and TRBJ1-2; no clear D. Germline V gives CDR1 SGHTA, CDR2 FQGNSA. V lost 1 base, J lost 4 bases, and 10 bases lay in between. This CDR3 has 14 amino acids. CDR3 bases: TGTGCCAGCAGCTTAGGGATGCAGTCCTATGGCTACACCTTC. This codes for CASSLGMQSYGYTF.

This chain connects TRBV4-3 to TRBJ1-1; TRBD1 aligns across 8 bases. The CDR3 is 18 residues long. Losses at the gene ends were 0 bases for V and 5 bases for J; bases not matched to a gene: 14. Germline V gives CDR1 LGHNA, CDR2 YSLEER. The CDR3 sequence is CASSQDRGAGGAWTEAFF. The CDR3 nucleotides read TGCGCCAGCAGCCAAGATAGGGGGGCAGGGGGCGCGTGGACTGAAGCTTTCTTT.